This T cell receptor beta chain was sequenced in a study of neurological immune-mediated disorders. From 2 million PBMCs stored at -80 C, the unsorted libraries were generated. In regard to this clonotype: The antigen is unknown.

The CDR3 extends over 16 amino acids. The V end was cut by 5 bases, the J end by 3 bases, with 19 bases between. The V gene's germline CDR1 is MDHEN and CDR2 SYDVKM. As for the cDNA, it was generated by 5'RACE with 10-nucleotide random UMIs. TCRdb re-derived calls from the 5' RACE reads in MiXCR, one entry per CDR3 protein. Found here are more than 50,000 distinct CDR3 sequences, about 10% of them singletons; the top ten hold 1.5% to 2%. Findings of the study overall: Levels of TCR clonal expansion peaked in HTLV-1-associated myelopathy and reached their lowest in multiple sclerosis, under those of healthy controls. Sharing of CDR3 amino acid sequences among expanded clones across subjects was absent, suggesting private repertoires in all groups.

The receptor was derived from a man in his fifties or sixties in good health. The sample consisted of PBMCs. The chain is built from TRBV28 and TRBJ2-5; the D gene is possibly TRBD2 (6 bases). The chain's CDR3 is CASSPTIGTPKETQYF. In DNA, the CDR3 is TGTGCCAGCAGTCCTACAATCGGGACTCCTAAAGAGACCCAGTACTTC. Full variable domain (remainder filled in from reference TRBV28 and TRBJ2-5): DVKVTQSSRYLVKRTGEKVFLECVQDMDHENMFWYRQDPGLGLRLIYFSYDVKMKEKGDIPEGYSVSREKKERFSLILESASTNQTSMYLCASSPTIGTPKETQYFGPGTRLLVL.